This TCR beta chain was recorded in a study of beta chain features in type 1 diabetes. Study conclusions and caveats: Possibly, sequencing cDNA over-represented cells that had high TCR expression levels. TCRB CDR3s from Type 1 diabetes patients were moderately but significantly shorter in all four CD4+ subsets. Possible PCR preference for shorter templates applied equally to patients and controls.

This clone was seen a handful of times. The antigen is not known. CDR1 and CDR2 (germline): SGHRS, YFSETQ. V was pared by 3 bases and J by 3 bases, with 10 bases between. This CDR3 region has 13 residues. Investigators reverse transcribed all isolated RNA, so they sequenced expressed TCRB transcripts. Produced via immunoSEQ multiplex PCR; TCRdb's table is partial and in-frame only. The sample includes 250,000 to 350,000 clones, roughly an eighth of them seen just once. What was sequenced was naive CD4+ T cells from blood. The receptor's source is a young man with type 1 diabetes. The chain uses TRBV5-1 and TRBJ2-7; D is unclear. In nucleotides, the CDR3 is TGCGCCAGCAGCTCCCTACAGAACTACGAGCAGTACTTC. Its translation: CASSSLQNYEQYF.